This paragraph reports one TCR beta chain. Only a few counts were recorded for this clonotype. It lacks a known antigen. There are no base qualities to consult, and no much larger clone falls within one base. Preparation of the library involved PCR. For sequencing, an Illumina HiSeq 2000 was employed. TCRdb took the public reads, trimmed them with fastp at Q25, ran MiXCR for clone calling and kept in-frame beta chains. Merged by CDR3 protein, the rows form single entries marked with the most common genes and DNA. Present in this sample are around 100,000 distinct CDR3 sequences, 45% to 60% of which were seen just once. The top ten clones comprise 12% of the sample. This sample is part of a study of CDR3 diversity in severe acne (dated by TCRdb to the late 2010s). There are 13 amino acids in the CDR3, from cysteine to phenylalanine inclusive. Of all the DNA, just the CDR3 is kept, 39 bases in frame from base 1. V lost 4 bases and J lost 3 bases; the stretch between them is 6 bases long. The germline V gene gives CDR1 as KGHDR and CDR2 as SFDVKD.

The material sequenced was blood. The source is a male donor with acne. In this chain, TRBV24-1 is recombined with TRBJ1-5; the D segment cannot be called with confidence. The DNA reads TGTGCCACCAGTGAAGCGGTCAATCAGCCCCAGCATTTT. The resulting protein is CATSEAVNQPQHF.